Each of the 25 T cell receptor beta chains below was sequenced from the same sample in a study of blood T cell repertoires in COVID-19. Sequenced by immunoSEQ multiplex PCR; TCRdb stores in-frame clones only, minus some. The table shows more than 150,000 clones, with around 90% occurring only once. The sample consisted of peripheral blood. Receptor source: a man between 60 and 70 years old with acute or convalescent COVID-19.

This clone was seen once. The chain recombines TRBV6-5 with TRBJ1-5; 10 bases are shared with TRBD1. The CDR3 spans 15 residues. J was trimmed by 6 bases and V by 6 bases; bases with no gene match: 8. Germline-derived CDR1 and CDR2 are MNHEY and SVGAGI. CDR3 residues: CASRRQGAQGQPQHF. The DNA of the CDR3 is TGTGCCAGCAGACGACAGGGGGCACAGGGTCAGCCCCAGCATTTT.

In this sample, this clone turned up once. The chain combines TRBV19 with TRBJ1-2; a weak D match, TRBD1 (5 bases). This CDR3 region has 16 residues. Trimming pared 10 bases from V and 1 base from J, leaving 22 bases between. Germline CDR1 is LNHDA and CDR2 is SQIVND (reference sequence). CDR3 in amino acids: CATREAGRAHNYGYTF. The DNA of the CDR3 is TGTGCCACACGGGAGGCAGGGCGGGCACATAACTATGGCTACACCTTC. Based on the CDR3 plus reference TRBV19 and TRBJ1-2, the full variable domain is DGGITQSPKYLFRKEGQNVTLSCEQNLNHDAMYWYRQDPGQGLRLIYYSQIVNDFQKGDIAEGYSVSREKKESFPLTVTSAQKNPTAFYLCATREAGRAHNYGYTFGSGTRLTVV.

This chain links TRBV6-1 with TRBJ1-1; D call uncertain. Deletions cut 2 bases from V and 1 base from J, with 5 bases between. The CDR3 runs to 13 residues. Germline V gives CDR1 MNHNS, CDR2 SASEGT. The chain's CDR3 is CASSEFQNTEAFF. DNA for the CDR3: TGTGCCAGCAGTGAATTCCAGAACACTGAAGCTTTCTTT.

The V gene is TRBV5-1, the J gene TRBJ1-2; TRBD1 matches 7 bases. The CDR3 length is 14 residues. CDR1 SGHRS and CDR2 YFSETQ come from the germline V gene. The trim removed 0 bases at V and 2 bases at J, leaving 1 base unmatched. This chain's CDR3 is CASSLGGQNYGYTF. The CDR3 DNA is TGCGCCAGCAGCTTGGGGGGACAGAACTATGGCTACACCTTC. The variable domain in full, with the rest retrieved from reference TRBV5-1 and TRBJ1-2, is KAGVTQTPRYLIKTRGQQVTLSCSPISGHRSVSWYQQTPGQGLQFLFEYFSETQRNKGNFPGRFSGRQFSNSRSEMNVSTLELGDSALYLCASSLGGQNYGYTFGSGTRLTVV.

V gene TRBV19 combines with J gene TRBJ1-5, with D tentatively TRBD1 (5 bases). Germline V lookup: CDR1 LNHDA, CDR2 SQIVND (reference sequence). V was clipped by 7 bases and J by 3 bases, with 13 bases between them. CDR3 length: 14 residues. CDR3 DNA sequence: TGTGCCAGTAAAACGGCCAGGGACAATCAGCCCCAGCATTTT. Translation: CASKTARDNQPQHF.

CDR3 DNA: TGTGCCAGCAGTGACCCGGGACAGACCTATGGCTACACCTTC. It codes for CASSDPGQTYGYTF. The chain joins TRBV6-1 to TRBJ1-2, with 7 nucleotides matching TRBD1. The CDR3 has 14 residues. The V gene's germline CDR1 is MNHNS and CDR2 SASEGT. The trim removed 3 bases at V and 4 bases at J, leaving 5 bases unmatched.

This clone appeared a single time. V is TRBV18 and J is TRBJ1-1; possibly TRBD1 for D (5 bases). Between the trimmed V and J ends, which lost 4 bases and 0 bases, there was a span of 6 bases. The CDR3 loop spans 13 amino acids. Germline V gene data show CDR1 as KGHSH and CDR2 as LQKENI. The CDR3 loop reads CASSQQVNTEAFF. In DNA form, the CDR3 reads TGTGCCAGCTCACAACAGGTGAACACTGAAGCTTTCTTT.

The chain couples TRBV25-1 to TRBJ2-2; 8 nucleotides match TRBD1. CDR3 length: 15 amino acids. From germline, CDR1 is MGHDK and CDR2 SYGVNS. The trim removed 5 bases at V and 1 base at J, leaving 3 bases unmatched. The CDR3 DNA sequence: TGTGCCAGCAGTTCCGGGACAGGGAACACCGGGGAGCTGTTTTTT. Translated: CASSSGTGNTGELFF. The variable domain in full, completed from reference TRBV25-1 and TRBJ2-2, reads EADIYQTPRYLVIGTGKKITLECSQTMGHDKMYWYQQDPGMELHLIHYSYGVNSTEKGDLSSESTVSRIRTEHFPLTLESARPSHTSQYLCASSSGTGNTGELFFGEGSRLTVL.

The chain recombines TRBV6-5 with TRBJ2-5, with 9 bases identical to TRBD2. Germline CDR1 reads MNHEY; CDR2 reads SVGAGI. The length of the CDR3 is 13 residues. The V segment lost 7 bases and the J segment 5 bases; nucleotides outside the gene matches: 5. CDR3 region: CASTERGVETQYF. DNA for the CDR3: TGTGCCAGCACGGAGCGGGGGGTGGAGACCCAGTACTTC.

The CDR3 DNA is TGTGCCAGCTTCAAGGACAGACAGAACACTGAAGCTTTCTTT. Residues: CASFKDRQNTEAFF. The V call is TRBV2, the J call TRBJ1-1; D perhaps matches TRBD1 (6 bases). Trimming took off 8 bases at V and 1 base at J, with 14 bases between the two ends. The germline V gene has CDR1 SNHLY and CDR2 FYNNEI. This CDR3 contains 14 residues. Full variable domain (missing parts from reference TRBV2 and TRBJ1-1): EPEVTQTPSHQVTQMGQEVILRCVPISNHLYFYWYRQILGQKVEFLVSFYNNEISEKSEIFDDQFSVERPDGSNFTLKIRSTKLEDSAMYFCASFKDRQNTEAFFGQGTRLTVV.

The CDR3 loop reads CASSPGGGYEQYF. The CDR3 DNA is TGTGCCAGCTCACCAGGGGGCGGCTACGAGCAGTACTTC. The rearrangement uses TRBV18 and TRBJ2-7; D may be TRBD1 (6 bases). Trimming removed 2 bases at V and 3 bases at J, with 8 bases between. The CDR3 extends over 13 amino acids. CDR1 is KGHSH, CDR2 LQKENI, per germline.

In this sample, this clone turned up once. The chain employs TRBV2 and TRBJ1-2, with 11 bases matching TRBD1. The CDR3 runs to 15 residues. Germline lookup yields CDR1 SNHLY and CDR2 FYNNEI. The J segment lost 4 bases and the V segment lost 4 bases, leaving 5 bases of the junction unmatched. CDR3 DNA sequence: TGTGCCAGCAGTGGGGGACAGGGGGGACTCTATGGCTACACCTTC. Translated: CASSGGQGGLYGYTF. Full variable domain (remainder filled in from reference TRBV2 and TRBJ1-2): EPEVTQTPSHQVTQMGQEVILRCVPISNHLYFYWYRQILGQKVEFLVSFYNNEISEKSEIFDDQFSVERPDGSNFTLKIRSTKLEDSAMYFCASSGGQGGLYGYTFGSGTRLTVV.

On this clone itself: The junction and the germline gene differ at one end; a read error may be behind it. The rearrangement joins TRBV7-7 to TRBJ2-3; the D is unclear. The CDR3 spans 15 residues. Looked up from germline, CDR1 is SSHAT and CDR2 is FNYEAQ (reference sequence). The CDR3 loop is CASSLESGSTDTQYF. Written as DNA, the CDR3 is TGTGCTAGCAGCTTAGAGTCGGGTAGCACAGATACGCAGTATTTT.

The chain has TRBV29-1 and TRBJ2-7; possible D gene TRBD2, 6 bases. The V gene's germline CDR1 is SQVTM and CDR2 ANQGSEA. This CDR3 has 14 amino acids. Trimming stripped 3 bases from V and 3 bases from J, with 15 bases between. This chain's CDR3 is CSVEGTEGGYEQYF. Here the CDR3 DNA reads TGCAGCGTTGAGGGCACTGAGGGAGGCTACGAGCAGTACTTC.

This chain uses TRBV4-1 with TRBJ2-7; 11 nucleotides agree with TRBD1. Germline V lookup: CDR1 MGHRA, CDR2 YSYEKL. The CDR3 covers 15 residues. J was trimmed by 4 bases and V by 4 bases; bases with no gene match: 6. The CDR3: CASSRMGQGEYEQYF. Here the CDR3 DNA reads TGCGCCAGCAGCCGGATGGGACAGGGGGAATACGAGCAGTACTTC.

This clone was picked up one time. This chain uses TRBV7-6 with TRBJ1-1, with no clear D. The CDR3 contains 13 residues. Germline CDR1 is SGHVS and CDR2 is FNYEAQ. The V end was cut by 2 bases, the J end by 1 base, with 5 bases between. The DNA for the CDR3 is TGTGCCAGCAGCTTAACAGAGAACACTGAAGCTTTCTTT. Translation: CASSLTENTEAFF.

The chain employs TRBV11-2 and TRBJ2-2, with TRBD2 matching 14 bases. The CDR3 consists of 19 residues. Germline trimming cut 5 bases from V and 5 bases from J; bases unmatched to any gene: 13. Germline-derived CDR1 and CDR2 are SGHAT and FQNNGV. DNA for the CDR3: TGTGCCAGCAGCCCGTCGACTAGCGGGGGGGCCGTGGGAACCGGGGAGCTGTTTTTT. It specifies CASSPSTSGGAVGTGELFF.

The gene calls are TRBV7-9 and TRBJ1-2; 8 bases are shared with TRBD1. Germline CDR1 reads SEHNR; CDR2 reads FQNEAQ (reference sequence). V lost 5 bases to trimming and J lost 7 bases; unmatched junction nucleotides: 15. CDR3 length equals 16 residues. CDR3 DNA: TGTGCCAGCAGCATCCCGGCAGGGGGCGTCGTCGGTGGCTACACCTTC. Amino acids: CASSIPAGGVVGGYTF.

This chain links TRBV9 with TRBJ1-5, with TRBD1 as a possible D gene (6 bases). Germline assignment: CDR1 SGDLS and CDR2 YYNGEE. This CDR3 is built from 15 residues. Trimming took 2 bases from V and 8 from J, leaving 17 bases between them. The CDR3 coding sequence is TGTGCCAGCAGCGTGGGGTGGGGGCTGACTGAGCCCCAGCATTTT. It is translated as CASSVGWGLTEPQHF.

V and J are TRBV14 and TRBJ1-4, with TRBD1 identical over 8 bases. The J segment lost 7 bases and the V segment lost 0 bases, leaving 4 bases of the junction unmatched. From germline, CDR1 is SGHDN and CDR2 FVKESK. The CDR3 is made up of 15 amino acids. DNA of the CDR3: TGTGCCAGCAGCCAAGACCTCAGGGGGCCTGAAAAACTGTTTTTT. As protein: CASSQDLRGPEKLFF.

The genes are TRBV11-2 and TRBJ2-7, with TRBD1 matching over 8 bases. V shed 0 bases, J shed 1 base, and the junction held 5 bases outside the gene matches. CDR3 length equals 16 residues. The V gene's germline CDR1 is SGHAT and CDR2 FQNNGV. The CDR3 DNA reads TGTGCCAGCAGCTTAGAAGCAGGGGGCGGTTCCTACGAGCAGTACTTC. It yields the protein CASSLEAGGGSYEQYF.

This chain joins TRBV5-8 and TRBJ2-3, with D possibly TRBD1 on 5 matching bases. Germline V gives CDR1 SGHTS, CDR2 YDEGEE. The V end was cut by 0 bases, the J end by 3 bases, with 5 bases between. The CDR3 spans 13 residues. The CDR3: CASSLEGTDTQYF. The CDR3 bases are TGTGCCAGCAGCTTGGAGGGGACAGATACGCAGTATTTT.

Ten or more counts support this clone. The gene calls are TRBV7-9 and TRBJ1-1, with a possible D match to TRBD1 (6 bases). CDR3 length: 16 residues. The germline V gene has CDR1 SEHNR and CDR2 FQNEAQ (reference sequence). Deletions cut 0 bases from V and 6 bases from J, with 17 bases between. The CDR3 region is CASSLAQGRGASEAFF. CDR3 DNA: TGTGCCAGCAGCTTAGCGCAGGGGAGGGGGGCCTCTGAAGCTTTCTTT.

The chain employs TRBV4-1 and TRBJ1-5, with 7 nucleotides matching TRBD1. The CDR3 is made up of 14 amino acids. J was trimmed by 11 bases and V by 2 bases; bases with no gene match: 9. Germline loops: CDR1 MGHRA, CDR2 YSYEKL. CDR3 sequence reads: CASSQNAGGSAQHF. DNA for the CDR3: TGCGCCAGCAGCCAAAACGCAGGGGGATCAGCCCAGCATTTT.

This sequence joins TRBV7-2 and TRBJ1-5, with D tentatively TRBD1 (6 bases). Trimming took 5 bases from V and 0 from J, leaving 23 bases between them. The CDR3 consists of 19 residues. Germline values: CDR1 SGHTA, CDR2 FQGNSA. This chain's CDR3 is CASSPRGGRGAYSNQPQHF. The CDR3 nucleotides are TGTGCCAGCAGCCCCCGGGGCGGACGGGGGGCTTATAGCAATCAGCCCCAGCATTTT.